A selection of T cell receptor beta chains follows, all from one sample in a study of a mutant IDH1 vaccine in newly diagnosed glioma. No antigen is known for these receptors. Assay: immunoSEQ multiplex PCR; the TCRdb copy retains only in-frame clones and omits some. The sample lists around 50,000 clones, less than 90% occurring once. The source material was PBMCs, sampled from a glioma patient whose treatment included an IDH1 peptide vaccine. These receptors were obtained from a woman between 18 and 29 years old with glioma. The CDR3 runs from the conserved cysteine through the conserved F or W. D genes are given only for firm matches. Expanded clones are given a class, and other clones once, few, many or no size at all.

D gene	V gene	J gene	clone size	CDR3 protein	CDR3 DNA
TRBD2	TRBV5-6	TRBJ2-7	-	CASSFLAGGVGAYEQYF	TGTGCCAGCAGCTTTCTAGCGGGGGGGGTAGGAGCTTACGAGCAGTACTTC
-	TRBV27	TRBJ2-7	few	CASSSGYEQYF	TGTGCCAGCAGTTCCGGCTACGAGCAGTACTTC
-	TRBV7-8	TRBJ1-1	-	CASSLSRTVNTEAFF	TGTGCCAGCAGCCTATCCAGGACAGTGAACACTGAAGCTTTCTTT
-	TRBV25-1	TRBJ2-4	-	CASSTSRKGKNIQYF	TGTGCCAGCAGCACTTCAAGGAAGGGCAAAAACATTCAGTACTTC
-	TRBV12-1	TRBJ1-3	-	CASRCRTGSGSTIYF	TGTGCCAGCAGATGCCGGACGGGCTCTGGAAGCACCATATATTTT
TRBD1	TRBV18	TRBJ1-2	-	CASSPGQGAGGYTF	TGTGCCAGCTCACCGGGACAGGGGGCAGGCGGCTACACCTTC
TRBD1	TRBV18	TRBJ2-7	-	CASLQGASYEQYF	TGTGCCAGCCTGCAGGGGGCCTCCTACGAGCAGTACTTC
-	TRBV7-2	TRBJ2-3	once	CASSLKVLTDTQYF	TGTGCCAGCAGCTTAAAGGTTCTCACAGATACGCAGTATTTT
-	TRBV5-6	TRBJ2-7	-	CASSLTFVSYEQYF	TGTGCCAGCAGCTTGACATTCGTGTCCTACGAGCAGTACTTC
-	TRBV5-4	TRBJ2-2	-	CASSLETAELFF	TGTGCCAGCAGCTTGGAGACGGCGGAGCTGTTTTTT
-	TRBV4-2	TRBJ1-1	-	CASSQLGLVNTEAFF	TGTGCCAGCAGCCAACTGGGACTGGTGAACACTGAAGCTTTCTTT
-	TRBV4-2	TRBJ1-2	-	CASSQDGGPLNYGYTF	TGTGCCAGCAGCCAAGATGGGGGCCCCCTAAACTATGGCTACACCTTC
-	TRBV7-2	TRBJ2-7	-	CASTSRANYEQYF	TGTGCCAGCACCAGCCGGGCCAACTACGAGCAGTACTTC
-	TRBV13	TRBJ1-2	-	CASNILNYGYTF	TGTGCCAGCAACATTCTAAACTATGGCTACACCTTC
TRBD2	TRBV29-1	TRBJ2-2	once	CSVGGLGGTGELFF	TGCAGCGTTGGGGGACTAGGAGGCACCGGGGAGCTGTTTTTT
TRBD2	TRBV4-3	TRBJ2-3	-	CASSHSTSGTDTQYF	TGCGCCAGCAGCCATTCGACTAGCGGCACAGATACGCAGTATTTT
-	TRBV6-1	TRBJ1-3	-	CASRGWSEGNTIYF	TGTGCCAGCAGAGGGTGGAGCGAGGGAAACACCATATATTTT
-	TRBV5-6	TRBJ2-5	-	CASSWSRAAEETQYF	TGTGCCAGCAGCTGGTCCCGGGCCGCGGAAGAGACCCAGTACTTC
-	TRBV4-1	TRBJ2-7	-	CASSQGPFSEQYF	TGCGCCAGCAGCCAAGGCCCTTTCTCCGAGCAGTACTTC
TRBD1	TRBV15	TRBJ1-2	-	CATSYDRGPTGYTF	TGTGCCACCAGCTACGACAGGGGCCCCACCGGCTACACCTTC
TRBD2	TRBV6-1	TRBJ2-7	-	CASRSLAGAYEQYF	TGTGCCAGCAGGAGCCTAGCGGGAGCATACGAGCAGTACTTC
-	TRBV7-8	TRBJ2-5	-	CASTHPGGRDPTRETQYF	TGTGCCAGCACCCACCCAGGGGGGCGGGATCCTACAAGGGAGACCCAGTACTTC
TRBD2	TRBV6-1	TRBJ2-5	-	CASSALTSRAIWTQYF	TGTGCCAGCAGTGCCTTGACTAGCCGGGCGATTTGGACCCAGTACTTC
TRBD2	TRBV5-1	TRBJ2-3	-	CASSLASGGPTDTQYF	TGCGCCAGCAGCTTGGCCAGCGGGGGACCCACAGATACGCAGTATTTT
TRBD1	TRBV6-5	TRBJ2-7	-	CASRKTGGPSEQYF	TGTGCCAGCAGGAAGACAGGGGGCCCTTCCGAGCAGTACTTC
-	TRBV21-1	TRBJ2-7	-	CASRRNRTPNEQYF	TGTGCCAGCAGGCGGAACAGGACACCGAACGAGCAGTACTTC
TRBD1	TRBV7-8	TRBJ2-7	-	CASSPRDRGYEQYF	TGTGCCAGCAGCCCCCGGGACAGGGGCTACGAGCAGTACTTC
-	TRBV5-4	TRBJ2-3	-	CASSLAGGRPDTQYF	TGTGCCAGCAGCTTGGCGGGGGGCCGGCCAGATACGCAGTATTTT
-	TRBV29-1	TRBJ1-2	-	CSVDYSPYTF	TGCAGCGTTGATTACAGTCCCTACACCTTC
-	TRBV9	TRBJ2-1	-	CASSVGLRAGDQFEQFF	TGTGCCAGCAGCGTAGGGCTAAGGGCAGGGGACCAATTTGAGCAGTTCTTC
-	TRBV2	TRBJ1-5	few	CASSLDSYSNQPQHF	TGTGCCAGCAGTTTGGACAGCTATAGCAATCAGCCCCAGCATTTT
-	TRBV6-4	TRBJ2-3	once	CASSEMGTTDTQYF	TGTGCCAGCAGCGAGATGGGGACCACAGATACGCAGTATTTT
-	TRBV9	TRBJ1-3	-	CASSVHSRSIYF	TGTGCCAGCAGCGTGCACAGCCGATCCATATATTTT
TRBD2	TRBV7-2	TRBJ2-3	-	CASSPHGTSGGGSDTQYF	TGTGCCAGCAGCCCGCACGGGACTAGCGGGGGGGGGTCAGATACGCAGTATTTT
TRBD2	TRBV9	TRBJ2-3	once	CASSVASAGGPGDTQYF	TGTGCCAGCAGCGTAGCATCAGCGGGAGGGCCCGGGGATACGCAGTATTTT
TRBD2	TRBV5-4	TRBJ2-1	-	CASSPPGLAGGNEQFF	TGTGCCAGCAGCCCTCCGGGACTAGCGGGTGGGAATGAGCAGTTCTTC
-	TRBV11-3	TRBJ2-7	-	CASSGLPWGYEQYF	TGTGCCAGCAGCGGACTCCCCTGGGGTTACGAGCAGTACTTC
TRBD1	TRBV23-1	TRBJ2-7	-	CASSQGGQGHPVYEQYF	TGCGCCAGCAGTCAAGGCGGACAGGGACATCCTGTTTACGAGCAGTACTTC
-	TRBV11-3	TRBJ1-2	-	CASSPSGNHGYTF	TGTGCCAGCAGCCCATCGGGAAACCATGGCTACACCTTC
TRBD1	TRBV6-1	TRBJ2-3	once	CASSGRTGTDTQYF	TGTGCCAGCAGCGGTCGGACAGGGACAGATACGCAGTATTTT
-	TRBV4-2	TRBJ1-6	-	CASSQDTSERYRPSKNSPLHF	TGTGCCAGCAGCCAGGATACAAGCGAGCGATACCGACCGAGCAAGAATTCACCCCTCCACTTT
-	TRBV25-1	TRBJ2-7	-	CASSEAGTYEQYF	TGTGCCAGCAGTGAGGCAGGGACCTACGAGCAGTACTTC
-	TRBV18	TRBJ2-5	-	CASSPSSTGQETQYF	TGTGCCAGCTCACCTTCCTCGACGGGGCAAGAGACCCAGTACTTC
TRBD1	TRBV4-2	TRBJ1-2	few	CASSQVGTGNYGYTF	TGTGCCAGCAGCCAAGTGGGGACAGGGAACTATGGCTACACCTTC
-	TRBV6-6	TRBJ2-2	-	CASSRTEDTGELFF	TGTGCCAGCAGTCGTACGGAGGACACCGGGGAGCTGTTTTTT
TRBD1	TRBV2	TRBJ1-1	few	CASSGGRGGAAMNTEAFF	TGTGCCAGCAGTGGGGGAAGAGGGGGCGCGGCCATGAACACTGAAGCTTTCTTT
TRBD1	TRBV6-6	TRBJ1-6	-	CASSYSTGGVNSPLHF	TGTGCCAGCAGTTACTCAACAGGGGGCGTAAATTCACCCCTCCACTTT
TRBD1	TRBV27	TRBJ1-6	-	CASSPRDRGNSPLHF	TGTGCCAGCAGTCCGAGGGACAGGGGAAATTCACCCCTCCACTTT
-	TRBV30	TRBJ1-1	-	CASSYPLEAFF	TGTGCCTCCTCATACCCCCTTGAAGCTTTCTTT
-	TRBV30	TRBJ2-1	-	CAWSEKRGNNEQFF	TGTGCCTGGAGCGAAAAACGGGGGAACAATGAGCAGTTCTTC
TRBD2	TRBV10-2	TRBJ2-7	-	CASSESGTSGGLNEQYF	TGCGCCAGCAGTGAGTCAGGGACTAGCGGGGGTCTGAACGAGCAGTACTTC
TRBD2	TRBV10-1	TRBJ2-1	once	CASGPGGGNEQFF	TGCGCTAGCGGGCCGGGAGGGGGGAATGAGCAGTTCTTC
TRBD1	TRBV19	TRBJ2-2	-	CASRKDRGHTGELFF	TGTGCCAGTAGAAAGGACAGGGGGCACACCGGGGAGCTGTTTTTT